The clone carrying this T cell receptor beta chain was seen at least ten times. This sample is drawn from a study of T cells in Graves' hyperthyroidism and ophthalmopathy. The V gene's germline CDR1 is SGHTA and CDR2 FQGNSA. The CDR3 runs 14 residues. V was pared by 8 bases and J by 5 bases, with 3 bases of the junction left unmatched. Using RNA transcripts as the source, TCR beta CDR3 regions were amplified. An initial round of RT-PCR targeting the TCR CDR3 relied on the HTBI primer set. MiXCR, run by TCRdb on the multiplex PCR reads, gives a single entry per CDR3 protein. The sample holds more than 650,000 distinct CDR3 sequences, approximately 14% seen once.

This receptor was taken from a woman aged 18-30 years with Graves' hyperthyroidism. The rearrangement uses TRBV7-2 and TRBJ2-2; TRBD2 matches 12 bases. Specimen: blood. CDR3: CASRGLAGTGELFF. CDR3 nucleotide sequence: TGTGCCAGCCGCGGACTAGCGGGAACCGGGGAGCTGTTTTTT.